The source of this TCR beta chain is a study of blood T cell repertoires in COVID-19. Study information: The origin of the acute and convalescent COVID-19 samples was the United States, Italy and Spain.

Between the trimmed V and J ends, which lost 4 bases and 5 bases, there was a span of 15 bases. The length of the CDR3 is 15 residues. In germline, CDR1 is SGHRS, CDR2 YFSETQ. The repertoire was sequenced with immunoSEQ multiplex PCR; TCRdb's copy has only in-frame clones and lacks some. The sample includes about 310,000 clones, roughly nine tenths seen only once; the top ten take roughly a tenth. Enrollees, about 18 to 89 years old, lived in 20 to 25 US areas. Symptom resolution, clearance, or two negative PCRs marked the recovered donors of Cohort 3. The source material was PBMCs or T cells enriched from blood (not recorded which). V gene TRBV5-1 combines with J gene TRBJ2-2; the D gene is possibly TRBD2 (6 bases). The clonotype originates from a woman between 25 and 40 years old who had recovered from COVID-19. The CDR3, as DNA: TGCGCCAGCAGCCCCGAGCGGCTAGCGACCGGGGAGCTGTTTTTT. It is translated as CASSPERLATGELFF.